The 23 T cell receptor beta chains below come from one sample, sequenced in a study of CD8 T cells in Susac syndrome. Random hexamers were used to reverse transcribe the RNA input (0.5 to 1 ug). MiXCR, applied by TCRdb to the immunoSEQ multiplex PCR reads, yields one record per CDR3 protein. This sample has around 140,000 distinct CDR3 sequences; over 75% occur once, and the top ten carry roughly 0.5%. The sample taken for sequencing was CD8+ T cells from PBMCs. These receptors were taken from a human donor with multiple sclerosis.

This clonotype turned up a few times. The V and J genes are TRBV6-1 and TRBJ2-7, with D possibly matching TRBD2 (6 bases). V lost 6 bases, J lost 4 bases, and 16 bases lay in between. The germline CDR1 and CDR2 sequences are MNHNS and SASEGT. The CDR3 loop spans 14 amino acids. CDR3 sequence reads: CASRRSGVAYEQYF. CDR3 nucleotide sequence: TGTGCCAGCAGGAGATCGGGAGTGGCGTACGAGCAGTACTTC.

The J gene is TRBJ1-5, the V gene TRBV6-6; D may be TRBD1 (6 bases). The CDR3 consists of 14 residues. CDR1 is MNHNY and CDR2 is SVGAGI in the germline V gene (reference sequence). Trimming removed 6 bases at V and 5 bases at J, with 14 bases between. The DNA of the CDR3 is TGTGCCAGCAGGCCCGGGACAAGTCATCAGCCCCAGCATTTT. Protein: CASRPGTSHQPQHF.

The rearrangement links TRBV2 to TRBJ2-1, with D perhaps TRBD1 (5 bases). Germline CDR1 SNHLY, CDR2 FYNNEI. This CDR3 is 15 amino acids long. The V end lost 7 bases, the J end lost 4 bases, and 17 bases lay between the germline ends. The CDR3 DNA sequence: TGTGCCAGCAACTACCCTGGGCAGGGTTACAATGAGCAGTTCTTC. Translating gives CASNYPGQGYNEQFF.

This chain uses TRBV20-1 with TRBJ2-1; TRBD2 agrees at 9 bases. The trim removed 4 bases at V and 5 bases at J, leaving 9 bases unmatched. Germline CDR1 reads DFQATT; CDR2 reads SNEGSKA (reference sequence). The CDR3 consists of 15 residues. The CDR3 bases are TGCAGTGCTACCACCTGGACTAGCGCAAACAATGAGCAGTTCTTC. Translated: CSATTWTSANNEQFF.

As for this clonotype: Sequence at one end of the junction differs from germline and may be a read error. The V gene is TRBV12-3 or TRBV12-4, the J gene TRBJ2-1; 12 bases fit TRBD2. There are 15 residues in the CDR3. The CDR3: CASSLAGGLLNEQFF. For the CDR3, the DNA is TGTGCCAGCAGTCTAGCGGGGGGGCTTTTGAATGAGCAGTTCTTC.

The chain recombines TRBV19 with TRBJ2-1; D ambiguous. The V and J ends lost 5 bases and 4 bases respectively, with 15 bases between them. The CDR3 is 15 amino acids. Germline V gene sequence: CDR1 LNHDA, CDR2 SQIVND (reference sequence). The CDR3 DNA reads as TGTGCCAGTAGTCCCGGACCCCTCAAATACAATGAGCAGTTCTTC. It translates to CASSPGPLKYNEQFF.

The rearrangement uses TRBV11-2 and TRBJ2-1; TRBD1 matches 8 bases. Germline V lookup: CDR1 SGHAT, CDR2 FQNNGV. V gave up 1 base and J gave up 12 bases; unmatched junction bases: 11. The CDR3 is 15 residues long. DNA for the CDR3: TGTGCCAGCAGCTTAGGCCCGACAGGGGTGTATGGGCAGTTCTTC. It yields the protein CASSLGPTGVYGQFF. The full variable domain, with the rest looked up from reference TRBV11-2 and TRBJ2-1, is EAGVAQSPRYKIIEKRQSVAFWCNPISGHATLYWYQQILGQGPKLLIQFQNNGVVDDSQLPKDRFSAERLKGVDSTLKIQPAKLEDSAVYLCASSLGPTGVYGQFFGPGTRLTVL.

This chain uses TRBV12-3 or TRBV12-4 with TRBJ1-3; maybe TRBD1 (6 bases). CDR3 length equals 14 residues. With 4 bases removed from V and 4 bases from J, the gap between germline ends came to 11 bases. CDR3: CASSSGVYGNTIYF. CDR3 bases: TGTGCCAGCAGTTCAGGGGTATACGGAAACACCATATATTTT.

This clonotype was seen a handful of times. The chain has TRBV6-5 and TRBJ1-1; possibly TRBD1 for D (6 bases). Looked up from germline, CDR1 is MNHEY and CDR2 is SVGAGI. The length of the CDR3 is 14 residues. The V gene lost 7 bases and the J gene lost 7 bases, with 19 bases spanning the gap. DNA for the CDR3: TGTGCCAGCAAGATCGAGACAGGCGCCATTGAAGCTTTCTTT. It encodes CASKIETGAIEAFF.

To note about this clonotype: Relative to the germline gene, one junction end is altered; a read error may explain this. This rearrangement joins TRBV6-5 to TRBJ1-5, with 9 bases aligning to TRBD1. The germline V gene encodes CDR1 MNHEY and CDR2 SVGAGI. This CDR3 region has 15 residues. The CDR3, as DNA: TGTGCCAGCAGTGACTCTAACAGGGGGCGGCAGCCCCAGCATTTT. Translated, it gives CASSDSNRGRQPQHF.

This clonotype showed up just once. The rearrangement links TRBV28 to TRBJ1-4; D remains ambiguous. The germline V and J ends were trimmed by 2 bases and 8 bases, with 12 bases remaining between them. The length of the CDR3 is 14 residues. The germline CDR1 and CDR2 sequences are MDHEN and SYDVKM. The CDR3 nucleotides read TGTGCCAGCAGTTTACCTCGCAGGAGCGAAAAACTGTTTTTT. The encoded protein is CASSLPRRSEKLFF.

This clonotype was found once. The CDR3 loop reads CAWTSGFGVDGYTF. The CDR3 region has the DNA TGTGCCTGGACCTCCGGGTTTGGGGTTGATGGCTACACCTTC. V is TRBV30 and J is TRBJ1-2; D not certain. The CDR3 loop spans 14 amino acids. Looked up from germline, CDR1 is GTSNPN and CDR2 is SVGIG (reference sequence). V lost 4 bases and J lost 6, with 18 bases in between.

The chain uses TRBV5-4 and TRBJ2-7; D is perhaps TRBD2 (6 bases). The V and J ends lost 5 bases and 2 bases respectively, with 17 bases between them. CDR1 is SGHNT, CDR2 YYREEE, per germline (reference sequence). CDR3 length: 15 amino acids. CDR3 in DNA: TGTGCCAGCAGTACTACAGATTGGGGGGCCTACGAGCAGTACTTC. Protein: CASSTTDWGAYEQYF.

This clonotype was counted a few times. The V call is TRBV11-2, the J call TRBJ2-7, with D perhaps TRBD1 or TRBD2 (5 bases each). The germline V and J ends were trimmed by 5 bases and 1 base, with 15 bases remaining between them. The CDR3 consists of 15 residues. Germline V gene data show CDR1 as SGHAT and CDR2 as FQNNGV. The CDR3 region is CASSLQWDLSYEQYV. CDR3 nucleotides: TGTGCCAGCAGCCTCCAATGGGACCTGTCCTACGAGCAGTACGTC.

This clonotype was seen a single time. The rearrangement uses TRBV12-3 or TRBV12-4 and TRBJ1-1, with D possibly being TRBD1 (5 bases). V lost 6 bases and J lost 8, with 16 bases in between. The CDR3 loop spans 13 amino acids. CDR3 sequence reads: CASSFTGGNEAFF. In nucleotides, the CDR3 is TGTGCCAGCAGCTTCACGGGGGGGAACGAAGCTTTCTTT.

This clonotype is medium-sized within its sample. The rearrangement links TRBV13 to TRBJ1-1; D is possibly TRBD1 (6 bases). Germline V lookup: CDR1 PRHDT, CDR2 FYEKMQ (reference sequence). The CDR3 spans 16 residues. The ends were cut back, 5 bases at V and 0 bases at J, with 16 bases in the middle. CDR3 sequence reads: CASSVQGSRMNTEAFF. The CDR3 nucleotides read TGTGCCAGCAGCGTACAGGGTTCCAGGATGAACACTGAAGCTTTCTTT. Complete variable domain (other parts from reference TRBV13 and TRBJ1-1): AAGVIQSPRHLIKEKRETATLKCYPIPRHDTVYWYQQGPGQDPQFLISFYEKMQSDKGSIPDRFSAQQFSDYHSELNMSSLELGDSALYFCASSVQGSRMNTEAFFGQGTRLTVV.

The chain recombines TRBV9 with TRBJ1-1; D gene uncertain. Germline CDR1 is SGDLS and CDR2 is YYNGEE. The CDR3 is made up of 12 amino acids. V lost 9 bases to trimming and J lost 7 bases, with 16 bases between them. CDR3 DNA: TGTGCCACGACCGATCTAAACCTTGAAGCTTTCTTT. Protein product: CATTDLNLEAFF.

The J gene is TRBJ1-2, the V gene TRBV14, with a possible D match to TRBD1 (6 bases). This CDR3 is 13 amino acids long. V lost 6 bases and J 6 bases, leaving 14 bases between the germline ends. The germline gives CDR1 SGHDN, CDR2 FVKESK. The CDR3 DNA reads TGTGCCAGCAGTTTACAGGGTTTTGATGGCTACACCTTC. Protein: CASSLQGFDGYTF.

About this clonotype itself: At one boundary the junction diverges from the germline segment, which might be a read error. This rearrangement joins TRBV7-7 to TRBJ2-5, with 7 bases aligning to TRBD2. The germline CDR1 and CDR2 sequences are SSHAT and FNYEAQ (reference sequence). CDR3 length: 13 residues. This CDR3 is CASSSTSSETQYF. CDR3 DNA sequence: TGTGCTAGCAGTTCGACTAGCTCAGAGACCCAGTACTTC.

The V and J genes are TRBV7-6 and TRBJ2-3; 7 nucleotides match TRBD2. Germline V CDR1 and CDR2: SGHVS, FNYEAQ. The CDR3 covers 16 residues. V lost 4 bases and J lost 0; bases outside the gene matches: 7. CDR3 sequence: CASSSSSGPSTDTQYF. DNA of the CDR3: TGTGCCAGCAGCTCTTCTAGCGGCCCCAGCACAGATACGCAGTATTTT.

This clonotype occurred a few times. The rearrangement uses TRBV7-8 and TRBJ2-5; 11 bases are a match to TRBD2. Germline V gene sequence: CDR1 SGHVS, CDR2 FQNEAQ. V shed 1 base and J 1 base; nucleotides not matched to a gene: 8. CDR3 length: 18 amino acids. This CDR3 reads CASSLVGLAGDRQETQYF. CDR3 nucleotides: TGTGCCAGCAGCTTAGTTGGACTAGCGGGTGACCGCCAAGAGACCCAGTACTTC.

In DNA form, the CDR3 reads TGTGCCAGCAGCTCCGACAGGGTAGTGAGCAATGAGCAGTTCTTC. Translating gives CASSSDRVVSNEQFF. The rearrangement uses TRBV5-6 and TRBJ2-1, with 7 bases matching TRBD1. Germline V gives CDR1 SGHDT, CDR2 YYEEEE. The CDR3 consists of 15 residues. V shed 3 bases, J shed 6 bases, and the junction held 9 bases outside the gene matches.

The gene calls are TRBV12-3 or TRBV12-4 and TRBJ1-4; D gene unclear. The CDR3 sequence is 15 residues long. Trimming left V 6 bases short and J 4 bases short, with 15 bases between. The CDR3 coding sequence is TGTGCCAGCAGCCTGGGGTGGTCAGTTAATGAAAAACTGTTTTTT. This encodes CASSLGWSVNEKLFF.